This TCR beta chain appears in the sequencing data of a study of blood T cell repertoires in COVID-19. On the study more broadly: The samples span acute and convalescent COVID-19 from the United States, Italy and Spain.

The CDR3 is made up of 14 amino acids. V was pared by 7 bases and J by 8 bases, with 6 bases of the junction left unmatched. In germline, CDR1 is SGHTA, CDR2 FQGNSA. Profiled with immunoSEQ multiplex PCR; TCRdb holds only in-frame clones, not every one. Among about 60,000 clones, around four fifths were seen once, and the ten largest hold over 40%. The J gene is TRBJ2-2, the V gene TRBV7-2, with TRBD1 matching over 11 bases. The sequenced material came from peripheral blood. This clonotype was obtained from a human donor in a cohort sampled during active COVID-19. CDR3 in amino acids: CASNKGQGVGELFF. In DNA, the CDR3 is TGTGCCAGCAATAAGGGACAGGGGGTAGGGGAGCTGTTTTTT.